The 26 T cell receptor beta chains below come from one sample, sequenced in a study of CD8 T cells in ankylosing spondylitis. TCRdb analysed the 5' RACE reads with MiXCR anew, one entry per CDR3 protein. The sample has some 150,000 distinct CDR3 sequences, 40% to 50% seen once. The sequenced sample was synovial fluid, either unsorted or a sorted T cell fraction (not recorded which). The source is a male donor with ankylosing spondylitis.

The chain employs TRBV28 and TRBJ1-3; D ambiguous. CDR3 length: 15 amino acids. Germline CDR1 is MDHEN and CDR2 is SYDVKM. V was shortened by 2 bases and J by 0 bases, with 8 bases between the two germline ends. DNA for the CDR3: TGTGCCAGCAGTTTAGTGGGATACTCTGGAAACACCATATATTTT. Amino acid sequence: CASSLVGYSGNTIYF.

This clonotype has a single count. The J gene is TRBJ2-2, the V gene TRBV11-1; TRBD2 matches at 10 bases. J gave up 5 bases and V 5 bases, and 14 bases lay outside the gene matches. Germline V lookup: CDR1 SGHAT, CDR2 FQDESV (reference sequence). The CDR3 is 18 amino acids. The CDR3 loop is CASSPLAGVVFGTGELFF. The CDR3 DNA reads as TGTGCCAGCAGCCCGCTAGCGGGAGTTGTATTTGGAACCGGGGAGCTGTTTTTT.

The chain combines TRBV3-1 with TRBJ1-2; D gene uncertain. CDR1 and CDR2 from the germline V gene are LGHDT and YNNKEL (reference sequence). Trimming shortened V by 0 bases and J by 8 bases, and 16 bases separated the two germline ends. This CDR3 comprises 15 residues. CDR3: CASSQDEKSSQGYTF. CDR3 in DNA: TGTGCCAGCAGCCAAGATGAGAAGTCCTCGCAGGGCTACACCTTC.

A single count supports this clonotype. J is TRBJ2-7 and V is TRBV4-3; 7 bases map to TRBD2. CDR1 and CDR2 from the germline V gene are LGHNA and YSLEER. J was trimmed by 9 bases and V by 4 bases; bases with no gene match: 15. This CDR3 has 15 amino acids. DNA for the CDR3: TGCGCCAGCAGCCCCTGGGAGGGGCTAAACTATGGGCAGTACTTC. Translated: CASSPWEGLNYGQYF.

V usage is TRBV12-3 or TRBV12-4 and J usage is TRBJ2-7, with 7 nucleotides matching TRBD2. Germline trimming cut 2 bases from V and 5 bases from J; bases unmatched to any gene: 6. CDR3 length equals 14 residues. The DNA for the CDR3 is TGTGCCAGCAGTTTATCGGGGAGGGCCCACGAGCAGTACTTC. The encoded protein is CASSLSGRAHEQYF.

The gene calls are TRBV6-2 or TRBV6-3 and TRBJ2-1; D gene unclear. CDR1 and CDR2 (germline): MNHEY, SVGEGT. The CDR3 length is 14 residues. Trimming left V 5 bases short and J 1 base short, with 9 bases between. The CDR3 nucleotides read TGTGCCAGCAGTAAGACTGAATCCTACAATGAGCAGTTCTTC. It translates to CASSKTESYNEQFF.

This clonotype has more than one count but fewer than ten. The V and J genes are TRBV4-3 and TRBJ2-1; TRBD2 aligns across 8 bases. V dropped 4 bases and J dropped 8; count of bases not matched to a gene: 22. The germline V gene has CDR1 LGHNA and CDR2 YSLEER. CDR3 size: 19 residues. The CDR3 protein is CASSPSYIRKRETLDEQFF. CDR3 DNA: TGCGCCAGCAGCCCCTCCTATATAAGGAAGCGGGAGACTCTGGATGAGCAGTTCTTC.

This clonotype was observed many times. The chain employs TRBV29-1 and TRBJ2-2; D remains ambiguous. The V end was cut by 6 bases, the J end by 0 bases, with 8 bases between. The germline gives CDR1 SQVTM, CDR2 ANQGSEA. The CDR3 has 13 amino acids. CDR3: CSVAVTNTGELFF. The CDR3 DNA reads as TGCAGCGTAGCTGTGACGAACACCGGGGAGCTGTTTTTT.

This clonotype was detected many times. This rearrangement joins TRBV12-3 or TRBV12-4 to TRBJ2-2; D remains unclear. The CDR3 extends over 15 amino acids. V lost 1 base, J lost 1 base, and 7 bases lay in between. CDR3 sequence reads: CASSLEGWNTGELFF. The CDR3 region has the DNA TGTGCCAGCAGTTTAGAGGGTTGGAACACCGGGGAGCTGTTTTTT.

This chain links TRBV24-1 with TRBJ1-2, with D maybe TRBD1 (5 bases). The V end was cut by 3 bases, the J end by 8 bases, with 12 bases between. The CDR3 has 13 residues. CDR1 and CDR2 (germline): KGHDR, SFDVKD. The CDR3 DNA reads TGTGCCACCAGTGATGTTCTAGGGGTGGGCTACACCTTC. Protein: CATSDVLGVGYTF.

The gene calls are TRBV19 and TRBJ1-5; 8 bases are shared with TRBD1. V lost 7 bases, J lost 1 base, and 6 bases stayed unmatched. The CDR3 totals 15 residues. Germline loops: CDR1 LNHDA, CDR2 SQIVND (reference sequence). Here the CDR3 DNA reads TGTGCCAGTACCCTACAGGGGGGCAGCAATCAGCCCCAGCATTTT. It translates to CASTLQGGSNQPQHF.

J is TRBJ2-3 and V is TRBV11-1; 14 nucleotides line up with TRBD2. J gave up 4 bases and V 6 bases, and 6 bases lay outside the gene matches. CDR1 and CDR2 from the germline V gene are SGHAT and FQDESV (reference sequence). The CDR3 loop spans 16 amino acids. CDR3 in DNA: TGTGCCAGCAGGTCGGGACTAGCGGGAGTGGCAGATACGCAGTATTTT. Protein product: CASRSGLAGVADTQYF. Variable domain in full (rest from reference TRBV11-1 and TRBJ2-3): EAEVAQSPRYKITEKSQAVAFWCDPISGHATLYWYRQILGQGPELLVQFQDESVVDDSQLPKDRFSAERLKGVDSTLKIQPAELGDSAMYLCASRSGLAGVADTQYFGPGTRLTVL.

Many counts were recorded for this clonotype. CDR3 sequence: CASSLLETQYF. CDR3 coding DNA: TGTGCCAGCAGTTTATTAGAGACCCAGTACTTC. V and J are TRBV12-3 or TRBV12-4 and TRBJ2-5; D call uncertain. The CDR3 loop spans 11 amino acids. The germline V and J ends were trimmed by 2 bases and 4 bases, with 2 bases remaining between them.

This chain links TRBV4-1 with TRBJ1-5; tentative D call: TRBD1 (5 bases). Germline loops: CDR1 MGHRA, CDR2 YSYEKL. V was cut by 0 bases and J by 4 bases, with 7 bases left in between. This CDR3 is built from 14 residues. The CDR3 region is CASSQDWGNQPQHF. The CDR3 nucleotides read TGCGCCAGCAGCCAAGATTGGGGGAATCAGCCCCAGCATTTT.

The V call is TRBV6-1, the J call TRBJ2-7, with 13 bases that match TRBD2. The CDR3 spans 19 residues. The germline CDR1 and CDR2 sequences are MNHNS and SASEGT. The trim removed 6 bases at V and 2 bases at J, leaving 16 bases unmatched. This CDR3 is CASSTQERTSGRGAYEQYF. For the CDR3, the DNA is TGTGCCAGCAGCACCCAAGAACGGACTAGCGGGAGAGGGGCCTACGAGCAGTACTTC.

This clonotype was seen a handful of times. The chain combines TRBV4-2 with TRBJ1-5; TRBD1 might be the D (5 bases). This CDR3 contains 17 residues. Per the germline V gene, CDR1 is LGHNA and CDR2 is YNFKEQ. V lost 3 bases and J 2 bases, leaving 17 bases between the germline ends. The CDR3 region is CASSQAVGEGRNQPQHF. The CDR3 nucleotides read TGTGCCAGCAGCCAGGCCGTGGGGGAAGGACGCAATCAGCCCCAGCATTTT.

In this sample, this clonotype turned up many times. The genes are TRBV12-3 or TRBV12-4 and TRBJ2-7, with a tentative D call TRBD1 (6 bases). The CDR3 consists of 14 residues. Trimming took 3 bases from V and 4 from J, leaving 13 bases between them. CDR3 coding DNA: TGTGCCAGCAGTTTTGGGGGCGATGGGTACGAGCAGTACTTC. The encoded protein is CASSFGGDGYEQYF.

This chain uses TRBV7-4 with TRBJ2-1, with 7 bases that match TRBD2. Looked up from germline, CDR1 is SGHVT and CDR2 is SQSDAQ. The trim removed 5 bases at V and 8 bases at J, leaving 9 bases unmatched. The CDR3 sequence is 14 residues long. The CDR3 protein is CASSPTSSGDEQFF. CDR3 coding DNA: TGTGCCAGCAGCCCAACCTCAAGCGGGGATGAGCAGTTCTTC. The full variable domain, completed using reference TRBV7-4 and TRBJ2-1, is GAGVSQSPRYKVAKRGRDVALRCDSISGHVTLYWYRQTLGQGSEVLTYSQSDAQRDKSGRPSGRFSAERPERSVSTLKIQRTEQGDSAVYLCASSPTSSGDEQFFGPGTRLTVL.

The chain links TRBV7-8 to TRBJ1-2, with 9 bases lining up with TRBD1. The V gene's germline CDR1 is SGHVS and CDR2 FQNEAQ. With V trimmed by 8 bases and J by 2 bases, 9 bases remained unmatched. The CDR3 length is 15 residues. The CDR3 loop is CASGPWTGENYGYTF. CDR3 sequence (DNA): TGTGCCAGCGGGCCTTGGACAGGGGAGAACTATGGCTACACCTTC.

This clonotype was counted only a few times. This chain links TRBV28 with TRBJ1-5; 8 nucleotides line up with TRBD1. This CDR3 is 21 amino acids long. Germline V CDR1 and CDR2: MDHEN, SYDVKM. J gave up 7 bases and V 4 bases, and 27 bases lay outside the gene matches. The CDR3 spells CASSSRLDRGWVYGSPQPQHF. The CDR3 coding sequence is TGTGCCAGCAGTTCCCGACTCGACAGGGGCTGGGTTTACGGGTCTCCCCAGCCCCAGCATTTT.

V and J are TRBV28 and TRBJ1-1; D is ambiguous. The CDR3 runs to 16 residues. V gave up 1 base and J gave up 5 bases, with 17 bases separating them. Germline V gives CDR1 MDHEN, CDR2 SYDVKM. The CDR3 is CASSLLAASYWTEAFF. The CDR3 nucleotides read TGTGCCAGCAGTTTATTGGCGGCCTCCTATTGGACTGAAGCTTTCTTT. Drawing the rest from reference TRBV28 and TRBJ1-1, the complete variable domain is DVKVTQSSRYLVKRTGEKVFLECVQDMDHENMFWYRQDPGLGLRLIYFSYDVKMKEKGDIPEGYSVSREKKERFSLILESASTNQTSMYLCASSLLAASYWTEAFFGQGTRLTVV.

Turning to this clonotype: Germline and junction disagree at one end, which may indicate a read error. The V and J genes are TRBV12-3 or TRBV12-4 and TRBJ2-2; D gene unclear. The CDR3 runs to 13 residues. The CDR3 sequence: CASSPAHTGELFF. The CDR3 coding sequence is TGTGCCAGCAGTCCGGCGCACACTGGGGAGCTGTTTTTT.

CDR3 sequence: CASSSIVPGHSGANVLTF. CDR3 in DNA: TGTGCCAGCAGTTCGATTGTCCCCGGGCACTCTGGGGCCAACGTCCTGACTTTC. This chain connects TRBV6-2 or TRBV6-3 to TRBJ2-6; no clear D. Germline V gene data show CDR1 as MNHEY and CDR2 as SVGEGT. Trimming took off 4 bases at V and 0 bases at J, with 16 bases between the two ends. This CDR3 has 18 residues.

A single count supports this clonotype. The CDR3 region is CASSDYRGVQPQHF. CDR3 nucleotide sequence: TGTGCCAGCAGTGATTACAGGGGAGTACAGCCCCAGCATTTT. The chain is built from TRBV2 and TRBJ1-5; 7 bases match TRBD1. Losses at the gene ends were 3 bases for V and 7 bases for J; bases not matched to a gene: 6. Germline values: CDR1 SNHLY, CDR2 FYNNEI. The CDR3 contains 14 residues.

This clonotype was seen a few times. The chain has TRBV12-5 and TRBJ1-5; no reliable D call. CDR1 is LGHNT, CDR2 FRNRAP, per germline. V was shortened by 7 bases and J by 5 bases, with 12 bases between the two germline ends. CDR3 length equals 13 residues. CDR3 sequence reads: CASANLPYQPQHF. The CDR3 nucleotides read TGTGCTAGTGCCAACCTCCCTTATCAGCCCCAGCATTTT.

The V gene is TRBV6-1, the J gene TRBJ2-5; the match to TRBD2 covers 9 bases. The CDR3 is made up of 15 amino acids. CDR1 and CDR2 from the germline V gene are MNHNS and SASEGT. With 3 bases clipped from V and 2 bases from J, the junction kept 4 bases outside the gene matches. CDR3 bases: TGTGCCAGCAGTGAGGCTAGCGGGACTCAAGAGACCCAGTACTTC. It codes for CASSEASGTQETQYF.